A selection of T cell receptor beta chains follows, all from one sample in a study of PD-1 blockade in classical Hodgkin lymphoma. TCRdb's table, derived via immunoSEQ multiplex PCR, lists solely in-frame clones and lacks some. This sample has fewer than 110,000 clones, with about 89% found just once. The source material was peripheral blood mononuclear cells (PBMCs), sampled before the second cycle of nivolumab. The receptors stem from a human donor with classical Hodgkin lymphoma. Both conserved end residues are part of each CDR3. The order of the fields is J gene, CDR3 length, V gene, clone size, D gene, CDR3 protein, CDR3 DNA. A D gene is named only where the DNA matches it firmly. Size tells how often a clone was seen (once, few, many) or the class of an expanded clone, and some rows leave it out.

J gene: TRBJ1-4
CDR3 length: 11
V gene: TRBV6-5
clone size: many
D gene: TRBD1
CDR3 protein: CASKQGLKLFF
CDR3 DNA: TGTGCCAGCAAACAGGGGTTAAAACTGTTTTTT

J gene: TRBJ1-1
CDR3 length: 14
V gene: TRBV7-9
clone size: -
D gene: -
CDR3 protein: CASSLEGGGTEAFF
CDR3 DNA: TGTGCCAGCAGCTTAGAAGGGGGAGGCACTGAAGCTTTCTTT

J gene: TRBJ2-7
CDR3 length: 14
V gene: TRBV6-6
clone size: -
D gene: -
CDR3 protein: CASSRDGADYEQYF
CDR3 DNA: TGTGCCAGCAGCCGGGACGGAGCTGACTACGAGCAGTACTTC

J gene: TRBJ2-1
CDR3 length: 16
V gene: TRBV14
clone size: -
D gene: TRBD2
CDR3 protein: CASSQEVVAGGFEQFF
CDR3 DNA: TGTGCCAGCAGCCAAGAGGTGGTAGCGGGGGGCTTTGAGCAGTTCTTC

J gene: TRBJ1-1
CDR3 length: 14
V gene: TRBV6-5
clone size: -
D gene: -
CDR3 protein: CASSYSTVNTEAFF
CDR3 DNA: TGTGCCAGCAGTTACTCCACAGTGAACACTGAAGCTTTCTTT

J gene: TRBJ2-5
CDR3 length: 14
V gene: TRBV5-4
clone size: -
D gene: -
CDR3 protein: CASSLLTQEETQYF
CDR3 DNA: TGTGCCAGCAGCTTGTTAACACAAGAAGAGACCCAGTACTTC

J gene: TRBJ2-7
CDR3 length: 12
V gene: TRBV28
clone size: -
D gene: -
CDR3 protein: CASGDFSYEQYF
CDR3 DNA: TGTGCCAGCGGGGACTTTTCCTACGAGCAGTACTTC

J gene: TRBJ2-3
CDR3 length: 17
V gene: TRBV10-3
clone size: -
D gene: TRBD1
CDR3 protein: CAISALSEGTGSDTQYF
CDR3 DNA: TGTGCCATCAGTGCCTTGAGTGAAGGGACAGGGTCAGATACGCAGTATTTT

J gene: TRBJ1-3
CDR3 length: 15
V gene: TRBV5-1
clone size: -
D gene: -
CDR3 protein: CASSLDSYSGNTIYF
CDR3 DNA: TGCGCCAGCAGCTTGGACTCTTACTCTGGAAACACCATATATTTT

J gene: TRBJ1-2
CDR3 length: 13
V gene: TRBV30
clone size: -
D gene: -
CDR3 protein: CAWSVHRNYGYTF
CDR3 DNA: TGTGCCTGGAGTGTACACAGGAACTATGGCTACACCTTC

J gene: TRBJ2-3
CDR3 length: 15
V gene: TRBV10-3
clone size: -
D gene: TRBD2
CDR3 protein: CAISEYRGGTDTQYF
CDR3 DNA: TGTGCCATCAGTGAGTACCGGGGGGGCACAGATACGCAGTATTTT

J gene: TRBJ2-1
CDR3 length: 13
V gene: TRBV6-4
clone size: -
D gene: -
CDR3 protein: CASSDSGTYEQFF
CDR3 DNA: TGTGCCAGCAGTGACTCGGGGACTTACGAGCAGTTCTTC

J gene: TRBJ2-3
CDR3 length: 16
V gene: TRBV15
clone size: once
D gene: TRBD2
CDR3 protein: CATSRDPRGSTDTQYF
CDR3 DNA: TGTGCCACCAGCAGAGATCCGCGGGGGAGCACAGATACGCAGTATTTT

J gene: TRBJ2-1
CDR3 length: 12
V gene: TRBV6-1
clone size: -
D gene: -
CDR3 protein: CASTLPFSEQFF
CDR3 DNA: TGTGCCAGCACATTGCCCTTTAGTGAGCAGTTCTTC

J gene: TRBJ1-5
CDR3 length: 15
V gene: TRBV10-2
clone size: -
D gene: -
CDR3 protein: CATRQVGAPNQPQHF
CDR3 DNA: TGCGCCACCAGACAGGTGGGGGCCCCAAATCAGCCCCAGCATTTT

J gene: TRBJ1-6
CDR3 length: 12
V gene: TRBV5-1
clone size: -
D gene: -
CDR3 protein: CASSRGDSPLHF
CDR3 DNA: TGCGCCAGCAGCCGAGGTGATTCACCCCTCCACTTT

J gene: TRBJ2-4
CDR3 length: 16
V gene: TRBV6-6
clone size: -
D gene: -
CDR3 protein: CASSYYGGGAKNIQYF
CDR3 DNA: TGTGCCAGCAGTTACTACGGAGGGGGAGCCAAAAACATTCAGTACTTC

J gene: TRBJ2-5
CDR3 length: 18
V gene: TRBV10-3
clone size: -
D gene: TRBD2
CDR3 protein: CAISPPAASGGVGETQYF
CDR3 DNA: TGTGCCATCAGTCCCCCTGCGGCTAGCGGAGGGGTAGGAGAGACCCAGTACTTC

J gene: TRBJ1-1
CDR3 length: 13
V gene: TRBV28
clone size: -
D gene: -
CDR3 protein: CAGQSAADTEAFF
CDR3 DNA: TGTGCCGGACAATCCGCCGCGGACACTGAAGCTTTCTTT

J gene: TRBJ2-7
CDR3 length: 13
V gene: TRBV18
clone size: -
D gene: -
CDR3 protein: CASSLRGGGEQYF
CDR3 DNA: TGTGCCAGCTCACTCAGGGGGGGAGGCGAGCAGTACTTC

J gene: TRBJ2-3
CDR3 length: 16
V gene: TRBV11-2
clone size: -
D gene: -
CDR3 protein: CASSLNPGRVTDTQYF
CDR3 DNA: TGTGCCAGCAGCTTAAATCCCGGGAGAGTCACAGATACGCAGTATTTT

J gene: TRBJ2-3
CDR3 length: 15
V gene: TRBV7-2
clone size: -
D gene: -
CDR3 protein: CASSSQTGETDTQYF
CDR3 DNA: TGTGCCAGCAGCTCCCAGACAGGAGAAACAGATACGCAGTATTTT

J gene: TRBJ1-2
CDR3 length: 13
V gene: TRBV7-2
clone size: -
D gene: -
CDR3 protein: CASSVHRPEGYTF
CDR3 DNA: TGTGCCAGCAGCGTGCACAGGCCTGAGGGCTACACCTTC

J gene: TRBJ2-7
CDR3 length: 11
V gene: TRBV20-1
clone size: -
D gene: -
CDR3 protein: CSPQGPYEQYF
CDR3 DNA: TGCAGCCCCCAGGGTCCCTACGAGCAGTACTTC

J gene: TRBJ2-3
CDR3 length: 17
V gene: TRBV5-1
clone size: -
D gene: TRBD2
CDR3 protein: CASSLVTSGGATDTQYF
CDR3 DNA: TGCGCCAGCAGCTTGGTGACTAGCGGGGGGGCCACAGATACGCAGTATTTT

J gene: TRBJ1-3
CDR3 length: 15
V gene: TRBV4-1
clone size: -
D gene: -
CDR3 protein: CASSQDVGTGNTIYF
CDR3 DNA: TGCGCCAGCAGCCAAGATGTAGGGACTGGAAACACCATATATTTT

J gene: TRBJ1-5
CDR3 length: 15
V gene: TRBV19
clone size: few
D gene: TRBD1
CDR3 protein: CASSTTGGGFQPQHF
CDR3 DNA: TGTGCCAGTAGTACGACAGGGGGTGGCTTTCAGCCCCAGCATTTT

J gene: TRBJ2-7
CDR3 length: 16
V gene: TRBV4-1
clone size: -
D gene: -
CDR3 protein: CASSQGVRSGYYEQYF
CDR3 DNA: TGCGCCAGCAGCCAAGGGGTGCGCTCAGGGTACTACGAGCAGTACTTC